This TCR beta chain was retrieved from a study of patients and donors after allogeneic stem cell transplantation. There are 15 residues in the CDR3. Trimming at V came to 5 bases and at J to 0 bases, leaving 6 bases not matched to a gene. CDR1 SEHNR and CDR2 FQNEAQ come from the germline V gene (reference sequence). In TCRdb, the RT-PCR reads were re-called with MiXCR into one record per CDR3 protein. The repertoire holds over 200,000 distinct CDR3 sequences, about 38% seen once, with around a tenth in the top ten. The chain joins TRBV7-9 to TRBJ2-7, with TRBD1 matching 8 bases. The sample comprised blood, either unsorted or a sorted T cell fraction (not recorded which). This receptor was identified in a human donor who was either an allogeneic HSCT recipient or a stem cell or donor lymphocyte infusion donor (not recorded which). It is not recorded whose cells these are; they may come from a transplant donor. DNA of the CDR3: TGTGCCAGCAGCATGCCGACAGGGGCCTCCTACGAGCAGTACTTC. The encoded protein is CASSMPTGASYEQYF.